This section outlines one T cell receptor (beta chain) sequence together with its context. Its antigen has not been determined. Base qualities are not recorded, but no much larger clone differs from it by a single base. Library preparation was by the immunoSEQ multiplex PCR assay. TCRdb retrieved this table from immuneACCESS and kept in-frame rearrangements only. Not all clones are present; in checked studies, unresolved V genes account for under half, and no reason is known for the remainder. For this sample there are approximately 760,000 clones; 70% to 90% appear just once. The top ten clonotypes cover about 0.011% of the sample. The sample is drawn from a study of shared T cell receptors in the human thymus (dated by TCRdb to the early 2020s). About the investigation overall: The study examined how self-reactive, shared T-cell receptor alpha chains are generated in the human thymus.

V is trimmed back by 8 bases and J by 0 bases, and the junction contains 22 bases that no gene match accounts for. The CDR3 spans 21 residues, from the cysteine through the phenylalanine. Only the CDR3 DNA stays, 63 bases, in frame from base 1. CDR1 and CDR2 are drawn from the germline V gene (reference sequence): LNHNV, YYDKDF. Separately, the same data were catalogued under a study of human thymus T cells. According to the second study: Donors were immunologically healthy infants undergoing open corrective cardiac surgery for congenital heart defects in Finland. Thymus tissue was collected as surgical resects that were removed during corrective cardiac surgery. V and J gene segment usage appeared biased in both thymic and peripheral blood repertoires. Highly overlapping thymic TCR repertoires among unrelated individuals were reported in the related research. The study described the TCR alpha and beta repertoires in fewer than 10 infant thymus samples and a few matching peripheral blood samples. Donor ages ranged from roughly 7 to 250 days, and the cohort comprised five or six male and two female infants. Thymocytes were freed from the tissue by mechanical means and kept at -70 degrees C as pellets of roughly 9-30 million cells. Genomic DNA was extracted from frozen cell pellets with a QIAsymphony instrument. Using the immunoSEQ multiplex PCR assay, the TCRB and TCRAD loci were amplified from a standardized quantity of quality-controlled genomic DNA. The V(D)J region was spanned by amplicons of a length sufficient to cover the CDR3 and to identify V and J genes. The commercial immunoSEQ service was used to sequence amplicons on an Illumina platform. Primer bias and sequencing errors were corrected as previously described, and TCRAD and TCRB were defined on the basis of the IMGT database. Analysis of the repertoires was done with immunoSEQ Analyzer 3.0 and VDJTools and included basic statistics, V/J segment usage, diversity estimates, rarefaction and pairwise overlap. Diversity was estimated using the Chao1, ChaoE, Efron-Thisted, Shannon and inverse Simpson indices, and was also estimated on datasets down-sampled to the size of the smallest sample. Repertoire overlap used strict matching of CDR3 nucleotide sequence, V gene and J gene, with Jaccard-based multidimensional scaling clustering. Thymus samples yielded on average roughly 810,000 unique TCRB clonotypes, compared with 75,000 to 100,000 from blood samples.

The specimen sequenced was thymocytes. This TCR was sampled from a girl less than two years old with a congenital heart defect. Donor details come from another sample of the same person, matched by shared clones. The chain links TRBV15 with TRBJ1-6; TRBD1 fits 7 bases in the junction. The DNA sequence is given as TGTGCCACCCTACCCACTCCCACAGGGGCAAGAATGAGCTCCTATAATTCACCCCTCCACTTT. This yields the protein CATLPTPTGARMSSYNSPLHF. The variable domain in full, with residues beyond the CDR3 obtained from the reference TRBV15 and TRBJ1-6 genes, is DAMVIQNPRYQVTQFGKPVTLSCSQTLNHNVMYWYQQKSSQAPKLLFHYYDKDFNNEADTPDNFQSRRPNTSFCFLDIRSPGLGDTAMYLCATLPTPTGARMSSYNSPLHFGNGTRLTVT.